Listed below are T cell receptor beta chains from one sample, sequenced in a study of Ad26.COV2.S vaccination and SARS-CoV-2 variants. Assay: immunoSEQ multiplex PCR; the TCRdb copy retains only in-frame clones and omits some. The sample holds fewer than 400,000 clones, 75% to 90% seen once. The source material was peripheral blood, sampled in a trial of Ad26.COV2.S vaccine versus placebo. These receptors were taken from a person aged 18-65 years who received the Ad26.COV2.S COVID-19 vaccine or a placebo. The CDR3 runs from the conserved cysteine through the conserved F or W.

j_gene	v_gene	CDR3aa
TRBJ1-1	TRBV7-9	CASSLGPAIEAFF
TRBJ2-2	TRBV3-1/TRBV3-2	CASSQAPILGTGELFF
TRBJ2-5	TRBV18	CASSAGPQETQYF
TRBJ2-2	TRBV4-2	CASSLGLRGNTGELFF
TRBJ1-1	TRBV7-9	CASSEARGVGTEAFF
TRBJ1-1	TRBV19	CASSTTGKNTEAFF
TRBJ2-3	TRBV2	CASKQGPGEDTQYF
TRBJ2-2	TRBV19	CASSMDRMNTGELFF
TRBJ2-7	TRBV13	CASSVGDVEQYF
TRBJ2-1	TRBV12-3/TRBV12-4	CASSFGIGNEQFF
TRBJ2-2	TRBV7-2	CASSFWGQGGELFF
TRBJ1-4	TRBV7-9	CASSSSAGGEKLFF
TRBJ2-4	TRBV19	CASTPTSGGKIAKNIQYF
TRBJ2-6	TRBV2	CASSLQGYGANVLTF
TRBJ1-2	TRBV27	CASSPTNLLTNYGYTF
TRBJ1-2	TRBV18	CASSLAGTGYGYTF
TRBJ1-1	TRBV12-5	CASGSGQVIMNTEAFF
TRBJ1-1	TRBV7-6	CASSSPTGQGNTEAFF
TRBJ1-1	TRBV25-1	CASSESVDTEAFF
TRBJ1-5	TRBV6-2/TRBV6-3	CASSNEGSGQPQHF
TRBJ2-7	TRBV7-2	CASSFYRDPSYEQYF
TRBJ2-1	TRBV19	CASSIGTNNEQFF
TRBJ1-1	TRBV3-1/TRBV3-2	CASSQGQGRTEAFF
TRBJ1-4	TRBV14	CASSRWGPTNEKLFF
TRBJ2-1	TRBV30	CAWSVTGFNEQFF
TRBJ1-4	TRBV19	CASSIRDSPEKLFF
TRBJ1-5	TRBV7-9	CASSLRTGSEEQPQHF
TRBJ1-4	TRBV6-1	CASSETQGTLNEKLFF
TRBJ1-2	TRBV2	CASTRTGFGYTF
TRBJ1-2	TRBV4-1	CASSSRDRAGYTF
TRBJ1-6	TRBV7-5	CARSHPRSVSPLHF
TRBJ2-5	TRBV29-1	CSVAGTSRAQETQYF
TRBJ2-7	TRBV19	CASSPRGAYEQYF
TRBJ2-7	TRBV4-1	CASSTGGPREEQYF
TRBJ1-6	TRBV27	CASRWGGSPLHF
TRBJ2-7	TRBV10-3	CAISASRQGLGEQYF
TRBJ1-4	TRBV6-6	CASSLQGQGGEKLFF
TRBJ2-7	TRBV19	CASSIDAPTYEQYF
TRBJ2-1	TRBV21-1	CASSKADRAPYNEQFF
TRBJ2-5	TRBV9	CASSVGGGVQETQYF
TRBJ1-6	TRBV19	CASSMAGNSPLHF
TRBJ2-3	TRBV12-3/TRBV12-4	CATAREGTDTQYF
TRBJ2-3	TRBV5-4	CASSFAGGLTDTQYF
TRBJ1-6	TRBV11-2	CASSWEGEVSPLHF
TRBJ2-5	TRBV6-5	CARPGRAGREETQYF
TRBJ2-7	TRBV28	CASSIGQDYEQYF